The clone carrying this T cell receptor (beta chain) was seen repeatedly, ten times or more. Its antigen is not identified. These data originate in a study of T-cell memory formation after mild COVID-19. Study results and caveats: Pre-infection memory harbored some responding clones, suggesting cross-reactive memory joined.

Per germline, CDR1 LNHNV and CDR2 YYDKDF (reference sequence). Trimming cost V 0 bases and J 4 bases, with 7 bases left between them. The CDR3 contains 14 residues. Each CDR3 protein is one row after TCRdb ran MiXCR on the 5' RACE reads. Among approximately 150,000 distinct CDR3 sequences listed, about 5.5% were seen once. This chain uses TRBV15 with TRBJ1-5; no definite D call. The receptor's source is an adult woman who had mild COVID-19 (a few samples of this study predate the infection). Cell type and time point are not known. Material: PBMCs or a T cell subset sorted from them (not recorded which). CDR3 region: CATSRDIQNQPQHF. CDR3 nucleotides: TGTGCCACCAGCAGAGATATCCAGAATCAGCCCCAGCATTTT.